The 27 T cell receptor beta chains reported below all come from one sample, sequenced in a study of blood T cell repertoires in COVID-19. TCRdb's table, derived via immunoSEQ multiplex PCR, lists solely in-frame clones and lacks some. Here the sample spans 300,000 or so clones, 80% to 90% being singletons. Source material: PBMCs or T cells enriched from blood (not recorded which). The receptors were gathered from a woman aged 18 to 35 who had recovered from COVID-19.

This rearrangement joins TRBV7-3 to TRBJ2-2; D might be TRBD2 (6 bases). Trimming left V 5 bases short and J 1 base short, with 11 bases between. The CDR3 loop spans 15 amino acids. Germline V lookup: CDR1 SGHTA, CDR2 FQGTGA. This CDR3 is CASSPTGENTGELFF. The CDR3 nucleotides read TGTGCCAGCAGCCCAACGGGGGAGAACACCGGGGAGCTGTTTTTT.

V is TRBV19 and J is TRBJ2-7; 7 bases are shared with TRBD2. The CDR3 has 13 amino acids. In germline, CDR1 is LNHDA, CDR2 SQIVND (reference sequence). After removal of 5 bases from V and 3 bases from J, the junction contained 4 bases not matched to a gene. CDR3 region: CASSVGLLYEQYF. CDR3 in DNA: TGTGCCAGTAGTGTGGGACTACTCTACGAGCAGTACTTC.

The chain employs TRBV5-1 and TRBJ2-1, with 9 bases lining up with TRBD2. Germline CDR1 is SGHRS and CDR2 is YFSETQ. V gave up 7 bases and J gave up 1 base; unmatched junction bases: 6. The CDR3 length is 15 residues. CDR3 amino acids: CASQIAGVSYNEQFF. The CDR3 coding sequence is TGCGCCAGCCAAATAGCGGGAGTTTCCTACAATGAGCAGTTCTTC.

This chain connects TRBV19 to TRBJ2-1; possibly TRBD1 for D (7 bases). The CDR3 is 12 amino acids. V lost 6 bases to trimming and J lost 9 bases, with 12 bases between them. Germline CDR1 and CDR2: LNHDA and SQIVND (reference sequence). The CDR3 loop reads CASSPGGGEQFF. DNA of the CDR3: TGTGCCAGTAGCCCAGGGGGAGGTGAGCAGTTCTTC.

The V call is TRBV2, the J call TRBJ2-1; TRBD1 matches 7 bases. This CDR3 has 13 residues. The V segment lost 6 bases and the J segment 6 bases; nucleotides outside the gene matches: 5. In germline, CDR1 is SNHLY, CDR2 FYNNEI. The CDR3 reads CASSDRVANEQFF. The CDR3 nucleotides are TGTGCCAGCAGCGACAGGGTTGCCAATGAGCAGTTCTTC.

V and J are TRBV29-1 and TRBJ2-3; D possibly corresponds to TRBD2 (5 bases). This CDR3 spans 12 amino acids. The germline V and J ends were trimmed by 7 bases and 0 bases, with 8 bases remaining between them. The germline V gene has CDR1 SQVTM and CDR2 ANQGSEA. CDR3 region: CSARTSTDTQYF. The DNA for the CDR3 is TGCAGCGCCAGGACTAGCACAGATACGCAGTATTTT.

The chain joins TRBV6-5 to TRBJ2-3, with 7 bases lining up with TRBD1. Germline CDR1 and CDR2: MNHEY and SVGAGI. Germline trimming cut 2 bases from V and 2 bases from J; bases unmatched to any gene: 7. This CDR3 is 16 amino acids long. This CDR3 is CASSYNRGSFTDTQYF. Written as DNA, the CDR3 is TGTGCCAGCAGTTACAACAGGGGTAGTTTCACAGATACGCAGTATTTT.

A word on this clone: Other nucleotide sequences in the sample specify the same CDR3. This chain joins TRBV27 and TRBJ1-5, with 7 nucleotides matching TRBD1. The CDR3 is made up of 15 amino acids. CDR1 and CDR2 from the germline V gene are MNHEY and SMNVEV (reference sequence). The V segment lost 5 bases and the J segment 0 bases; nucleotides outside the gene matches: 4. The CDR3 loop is CASSAGTVSNQPQHF. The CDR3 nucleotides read TGTGCCAGCAGTGCCGGGACAGTTAGCAATCAGCCCCAGCATTTT.

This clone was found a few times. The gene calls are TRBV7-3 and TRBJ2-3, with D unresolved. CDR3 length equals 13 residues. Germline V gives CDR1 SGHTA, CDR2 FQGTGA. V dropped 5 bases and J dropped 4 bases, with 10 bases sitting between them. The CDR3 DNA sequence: TGTGCCAGCAGCGCGGTGGATCCAGATACGCAGTATTTT. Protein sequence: CASSAVDPDTQYF. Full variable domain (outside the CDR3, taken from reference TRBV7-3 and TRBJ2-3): GAGVSQTPSNKVTEKGKYVELRCDPISGHTALYWYRQSLGQGPEFLIYFQGTGAADDSGLPNDRFFAVRPEGSVSTLKIQRTERGDSAVYLCASSAVDPDTQYFGPGTRLTVL.

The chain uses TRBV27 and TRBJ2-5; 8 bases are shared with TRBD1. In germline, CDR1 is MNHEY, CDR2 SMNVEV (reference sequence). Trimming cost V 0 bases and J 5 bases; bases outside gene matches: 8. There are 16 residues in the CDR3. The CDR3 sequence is CASSLSRDRYGETQYF. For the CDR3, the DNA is TGTGCCAGCAGTTTATCGAGGGACAGGTACGGCGAGACCCAGTACTTC.

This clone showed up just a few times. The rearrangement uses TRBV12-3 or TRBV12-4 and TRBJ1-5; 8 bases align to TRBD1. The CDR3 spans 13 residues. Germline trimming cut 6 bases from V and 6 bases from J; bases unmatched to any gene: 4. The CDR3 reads CASRLGQGQPQHF. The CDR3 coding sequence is TGTGCCAGCAGACTAGGACAGGGTCAGCCCCAGCATTTT.

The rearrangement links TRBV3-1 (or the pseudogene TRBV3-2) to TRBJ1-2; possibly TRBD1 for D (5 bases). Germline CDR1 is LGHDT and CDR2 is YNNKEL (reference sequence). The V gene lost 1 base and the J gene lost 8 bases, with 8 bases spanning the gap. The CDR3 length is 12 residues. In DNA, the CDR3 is TGTGCCAGCAGCCAAGGGCAGGGAGGCTACACCTTC. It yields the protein CASSQGQGGYTF.

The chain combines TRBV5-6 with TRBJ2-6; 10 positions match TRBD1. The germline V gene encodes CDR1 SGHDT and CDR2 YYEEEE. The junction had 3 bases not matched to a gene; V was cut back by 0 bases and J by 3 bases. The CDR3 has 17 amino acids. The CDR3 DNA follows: TGTGCCAGCAGCTTGGAGGGGACAGGGGTTGGGGCCAACGTCCTGACTTTC. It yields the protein CASSLEGTGVGANVLTF.

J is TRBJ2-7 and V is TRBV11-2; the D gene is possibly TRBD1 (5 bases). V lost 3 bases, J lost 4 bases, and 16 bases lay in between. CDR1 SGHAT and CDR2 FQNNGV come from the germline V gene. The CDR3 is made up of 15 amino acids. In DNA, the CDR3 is TGTGCCAGCAGCTTCGTCAAGGGGCCGCTATACGAGCAGTACTTC. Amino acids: CASSFVKGPLYEQYF.

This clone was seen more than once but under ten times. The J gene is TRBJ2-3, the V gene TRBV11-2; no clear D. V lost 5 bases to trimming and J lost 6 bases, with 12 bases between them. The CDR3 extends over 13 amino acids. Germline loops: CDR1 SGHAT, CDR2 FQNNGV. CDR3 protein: CASSLDRLDTQYF. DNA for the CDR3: TGTGCCAGCAGCCTCGATAGACTGGATACGCAGTATTTT.

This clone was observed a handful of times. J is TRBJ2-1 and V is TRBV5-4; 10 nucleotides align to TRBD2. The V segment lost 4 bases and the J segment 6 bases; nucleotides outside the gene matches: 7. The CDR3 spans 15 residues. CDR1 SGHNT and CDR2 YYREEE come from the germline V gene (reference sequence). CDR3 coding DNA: TGTGCCAGCAGCCCTACTAGCGGGGCAACCAATGAGCAGTTCTTC. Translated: CASSPTSGATNEQFF. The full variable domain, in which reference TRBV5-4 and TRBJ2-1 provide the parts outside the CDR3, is ETGVTQSPTHLIKTRGQQVTLRCSSQSGHNTVSWYQQALGQGPQFIFQYYREEENGRGNFPPRFSGLQFPNYSSELNVNALELDDSALYLCASSPTSGATNEQFFGPGTRLTVL.

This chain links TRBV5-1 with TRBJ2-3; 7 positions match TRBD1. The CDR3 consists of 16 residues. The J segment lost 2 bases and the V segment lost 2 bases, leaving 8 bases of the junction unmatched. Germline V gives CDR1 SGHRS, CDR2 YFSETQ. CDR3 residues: CASSFEGDSNTDTQYF. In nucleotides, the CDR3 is TGCGCCAGCAGCTTCGAGGGGGACAGTAACACAGATACGCAGTATTTT.

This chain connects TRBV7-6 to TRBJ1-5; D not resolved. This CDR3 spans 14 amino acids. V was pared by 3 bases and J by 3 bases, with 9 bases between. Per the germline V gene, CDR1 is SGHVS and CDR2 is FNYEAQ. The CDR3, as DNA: TGTGCCAGCAGCTTGTTCCCGGTCAATCAGCCCCAGCATTTT. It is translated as CASSLFPVNQPQHF.

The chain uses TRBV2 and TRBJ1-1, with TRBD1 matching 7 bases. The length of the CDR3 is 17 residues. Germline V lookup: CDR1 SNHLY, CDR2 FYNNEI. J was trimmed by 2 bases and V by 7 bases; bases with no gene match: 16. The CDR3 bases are TGTGCCAGCAATCGCTACCAGGGGGGTGGGACAAACACTGAAGCTTTCTTT. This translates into CASNRYQGGGTNTEAFF.

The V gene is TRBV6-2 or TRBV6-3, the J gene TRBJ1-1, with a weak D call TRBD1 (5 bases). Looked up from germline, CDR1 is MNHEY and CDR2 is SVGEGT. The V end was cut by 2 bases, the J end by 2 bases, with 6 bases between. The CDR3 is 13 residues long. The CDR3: CASSYDRNTEAFF. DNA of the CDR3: TGTGCCAGCAGTTACGACAGAAACACTGAAGCTTTCTTT.

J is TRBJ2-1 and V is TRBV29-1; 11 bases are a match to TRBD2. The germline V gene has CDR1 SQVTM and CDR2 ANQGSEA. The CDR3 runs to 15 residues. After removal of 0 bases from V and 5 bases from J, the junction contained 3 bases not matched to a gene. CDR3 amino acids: CSVEEPGLADNEQFF. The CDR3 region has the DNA TGCAGCGTTGAAGAACCGGGACTAGCGGACAATGAGCAGTTCTTC.

The CDR3 spells CASSQLGDKEFF. Written as DNA, the CDR3 is TGTGCCAGCAGCCAATTGGGAGACAAGGAGTTCTTC. The chain recombines TRBV3-1 (or the pseudogene TRBV3-2) with TRBJ2-1; perhaps TRBD2 as D (5 bases). Per germline, CDR1 LGHDT and CDR2 YNNKEL (reference sequence). This CDR3 region has 12 residues. V lost 2 bases, J lost 14 bases, and 13 bases lay in between.

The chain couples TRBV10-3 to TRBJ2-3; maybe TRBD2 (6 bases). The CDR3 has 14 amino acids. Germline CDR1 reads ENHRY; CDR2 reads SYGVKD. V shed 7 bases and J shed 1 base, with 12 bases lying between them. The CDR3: CAITMGGGTDTQYF. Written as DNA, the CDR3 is TGTGCCATCACTATGGGCGGGGGCACAGATACGCAGTATTTT.

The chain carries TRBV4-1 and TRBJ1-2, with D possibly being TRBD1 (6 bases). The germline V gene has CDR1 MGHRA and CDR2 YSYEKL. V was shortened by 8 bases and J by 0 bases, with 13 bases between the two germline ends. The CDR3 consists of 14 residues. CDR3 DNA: TGCGCCAGCGGAAAGACAGGACCTAACTATGGCTACACCTTC. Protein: CASGKTGPNYGYTF.

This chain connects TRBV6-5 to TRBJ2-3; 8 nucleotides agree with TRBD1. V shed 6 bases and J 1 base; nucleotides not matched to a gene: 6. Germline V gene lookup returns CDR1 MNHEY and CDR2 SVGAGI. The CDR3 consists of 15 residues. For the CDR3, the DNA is TGTGCCAGCAGCCTGACAGGGGCGGGCACAGATACGCAGTATTTT. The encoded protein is CASSLTGAGTDTQYF.

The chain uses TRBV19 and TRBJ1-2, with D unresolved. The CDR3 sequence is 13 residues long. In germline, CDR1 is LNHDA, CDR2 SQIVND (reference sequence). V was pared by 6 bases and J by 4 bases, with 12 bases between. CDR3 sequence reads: CASSPMRVYGYTF. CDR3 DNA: TGTGCCAGTAGCCCCATGCGGGTCTATGGCTACACCTTC.

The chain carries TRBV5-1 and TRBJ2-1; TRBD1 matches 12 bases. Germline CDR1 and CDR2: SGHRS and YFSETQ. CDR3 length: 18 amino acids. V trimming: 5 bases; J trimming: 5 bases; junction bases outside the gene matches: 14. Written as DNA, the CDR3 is TGCGCCAGCAGTTCCAGACCTCGGGGACAGGGGGCTCACAATGAGCAGTTCTTC. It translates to CASSSRPRGQGAHNEQFF.